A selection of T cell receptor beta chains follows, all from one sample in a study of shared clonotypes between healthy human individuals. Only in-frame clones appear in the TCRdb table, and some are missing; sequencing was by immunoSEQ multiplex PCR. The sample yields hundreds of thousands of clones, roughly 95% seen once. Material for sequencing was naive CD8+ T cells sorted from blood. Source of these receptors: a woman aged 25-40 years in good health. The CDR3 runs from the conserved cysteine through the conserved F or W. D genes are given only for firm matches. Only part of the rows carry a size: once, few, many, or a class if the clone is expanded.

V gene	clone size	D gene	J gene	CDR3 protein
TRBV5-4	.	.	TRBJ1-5	CASSLAGSNQPQHF
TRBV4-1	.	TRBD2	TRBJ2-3	CASSQESSGSGTDTQYF
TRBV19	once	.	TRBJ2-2	CASSLLEDTGELFF
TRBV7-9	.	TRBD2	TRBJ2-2	CASRGGLDYTGELFF
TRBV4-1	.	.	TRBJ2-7	CASSQNRRPGGEQYF
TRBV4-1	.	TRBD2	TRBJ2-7	CASSVVAGHDEQYF
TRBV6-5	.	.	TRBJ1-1	CASSYSNFAPEAFF
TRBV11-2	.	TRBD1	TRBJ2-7	CATRTGIHYEQYF
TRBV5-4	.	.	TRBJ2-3	CASSGYTDTQYF
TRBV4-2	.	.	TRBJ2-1	CASSQGVSSYNEQFF
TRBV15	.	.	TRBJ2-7	CATSDGDGAYEQYF